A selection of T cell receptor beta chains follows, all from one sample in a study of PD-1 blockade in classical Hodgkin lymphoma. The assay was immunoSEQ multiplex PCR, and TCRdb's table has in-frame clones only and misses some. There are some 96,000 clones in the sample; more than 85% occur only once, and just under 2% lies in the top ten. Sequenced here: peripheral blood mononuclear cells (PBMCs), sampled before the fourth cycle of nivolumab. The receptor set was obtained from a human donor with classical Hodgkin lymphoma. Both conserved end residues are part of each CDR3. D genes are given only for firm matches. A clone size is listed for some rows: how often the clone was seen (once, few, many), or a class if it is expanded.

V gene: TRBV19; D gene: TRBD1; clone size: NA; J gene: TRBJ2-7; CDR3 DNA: TGTGCCAGTAGGACAGGGGTCAACTCCCTCACTAAAAGCTACGAGCATTGCGTGGAGTACTTC; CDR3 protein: CASRTGVNSLTKSYEHCVEYF
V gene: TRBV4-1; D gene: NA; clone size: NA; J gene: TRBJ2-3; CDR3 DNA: TGCGCCAGCAGCCACGACGGACAGCCGGAGGATACGCAGTATTTT; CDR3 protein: CASSHDGQPEDTQYF
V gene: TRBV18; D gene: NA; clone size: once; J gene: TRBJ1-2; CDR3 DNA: TGTGCCAGCTCACTCAAGCGGGGGGTGGATGGCTACACCTTC; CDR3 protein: CASSLKRGVDGYTF
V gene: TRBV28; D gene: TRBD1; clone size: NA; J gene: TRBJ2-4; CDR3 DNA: TGTGCCAGCAGCCCACCCAGGGGGACAGCCAAAAACATTCAGTACTTC; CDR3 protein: CASSPPRGTAKNIQYF
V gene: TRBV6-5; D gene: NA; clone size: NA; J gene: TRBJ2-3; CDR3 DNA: TGTGCCAGCAGTTACTCGGACGCCACAGATACGCAGTATTTT; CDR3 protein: CASSYSDATDTQYF
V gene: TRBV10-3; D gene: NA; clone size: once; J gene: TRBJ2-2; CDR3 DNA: TGTGCCATCAGTGAGGTTAGGGGAACCGTTCTCCGGGAGCTGTTTTTT; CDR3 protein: CAISEVRGTVLRELFF
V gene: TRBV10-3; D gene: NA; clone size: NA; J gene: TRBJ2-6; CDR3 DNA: TGTGCCATCAGTAGGGGAGAAGCTGGGGCCAACGTCCTGACTTTC; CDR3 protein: CAISRGEAGANVLTF
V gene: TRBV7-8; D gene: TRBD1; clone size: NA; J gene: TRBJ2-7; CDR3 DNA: TGTGCCAGCAGCTTAGGGCCAGGGGGACCCTACGAGCAGTACTTC; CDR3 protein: CASSLGPGGPYEQYF
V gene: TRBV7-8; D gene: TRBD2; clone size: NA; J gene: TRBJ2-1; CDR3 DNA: TGTGCCAGCAGCTTCGGGACTATAAACAATGAGCAGTTCTTC; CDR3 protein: CASSFGTINNEQFF
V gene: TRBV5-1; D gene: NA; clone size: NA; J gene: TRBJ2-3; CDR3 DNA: TGCGCCAGCAGCTTGGAGGGGGACCTCGCGGATACGCAGTATTTT; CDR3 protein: CASSLEGDLADTQYF
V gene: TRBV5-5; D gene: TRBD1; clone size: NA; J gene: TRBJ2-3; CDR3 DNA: TGTGCCAGCAGCTTGGGGTGGGGGACAGATCTTTCTAGCACAGATACGCAGTATTTT; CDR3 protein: CASSLGWGTDLSSTDTQYF
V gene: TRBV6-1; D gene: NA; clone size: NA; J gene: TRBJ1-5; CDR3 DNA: TGTGCCAGCAGTGAAGTGGGTCCATTCAATCAGCCCCAGCATTTT; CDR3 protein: CASSEVGPFNQPQHF
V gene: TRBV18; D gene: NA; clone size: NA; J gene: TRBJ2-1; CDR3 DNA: TGTGCCAGCTCACCACCCGGCGGGCGAAGCGGACCCAGGAATGAGCAGTTCTTC; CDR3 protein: CASSPPGGRSGPRNEQFF
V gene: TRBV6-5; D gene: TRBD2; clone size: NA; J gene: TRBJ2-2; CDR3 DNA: TGTGCCAGCAGTTCCCCGACTAGCGGACTTGGGGAGCTGTTTTTT; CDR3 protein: CASSSPTSGLGELFF
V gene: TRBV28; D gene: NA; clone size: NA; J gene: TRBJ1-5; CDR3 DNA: TGTGCCAGCAGTTTAAGTAGAGGTCCATCCAATCAGCCCCAGCATTTT; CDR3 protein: CASSLSRGPSNQPQHF
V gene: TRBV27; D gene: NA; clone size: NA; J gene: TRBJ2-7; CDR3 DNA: TGTGCCAGCAGTCCATCCTGGGGACTTACTTCCTACGAGCAGTACTTC; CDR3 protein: CASSPSWGLTSYEQYF
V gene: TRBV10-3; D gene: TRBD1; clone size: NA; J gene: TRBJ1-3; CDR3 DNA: TGTGCCATCAAAACAGGGGAGAATGGAAACACCATATATTTT; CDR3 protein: CAIKTGENGNTIYF
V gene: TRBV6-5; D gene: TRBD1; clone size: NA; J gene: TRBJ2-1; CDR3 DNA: TGTGCCAGCAGTAGACAGGGAGTAGGGTTGAATGAGCAGTTCTTC; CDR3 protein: CASSRQGVGLNEQFF
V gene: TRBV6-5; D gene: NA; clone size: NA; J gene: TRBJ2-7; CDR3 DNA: TGTGCCAGCACCTCCCGGGGAGTTACTTCCTACGAGCAGTACTTC; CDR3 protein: CASTSRGVTSYEQYF
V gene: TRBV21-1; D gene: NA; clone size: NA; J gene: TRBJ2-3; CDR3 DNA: TGTGCCAGCAGCAATTCACCAGAGACAGATACGCAGTATTTT; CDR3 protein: CASSNSPETDTQYF
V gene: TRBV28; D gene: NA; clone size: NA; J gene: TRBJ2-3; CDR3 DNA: TGTGCCAGCAGTTCTGCGGATACGCAGTATTTT; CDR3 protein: CASSSADTQYF
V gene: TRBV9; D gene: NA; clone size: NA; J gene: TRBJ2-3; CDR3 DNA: TGTGCCAGCAGCTCCCACCTGACGGGACCCACAGATACGCAGTATTTT; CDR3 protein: CASSSHLTGPTDTQYF
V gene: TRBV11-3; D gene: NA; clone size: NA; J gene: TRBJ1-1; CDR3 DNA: TGTGCCAGCAGCTTCGGCTGGGGCACTGAAGCTTTCTTT; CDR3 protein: CASSFGWGTEAFF
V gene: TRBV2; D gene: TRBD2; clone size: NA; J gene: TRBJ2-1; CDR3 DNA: TGTGCCAGCAGTCCGACTAGCGGCTACAATGAGCAGTTCTTC; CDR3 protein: CASSPTSGYNEQFF
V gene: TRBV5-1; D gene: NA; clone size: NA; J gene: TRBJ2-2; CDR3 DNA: TGCGCCAGCAGCTTGGTACCTAGGATCGGGGAGCTGTTTTTT; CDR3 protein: CASSLVPRIGELFF
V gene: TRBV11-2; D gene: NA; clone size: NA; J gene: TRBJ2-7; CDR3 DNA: TGTGCCAGCAGCTTAGGAGGGGGGCAGTACTTC; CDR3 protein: CASSLGGGQYF
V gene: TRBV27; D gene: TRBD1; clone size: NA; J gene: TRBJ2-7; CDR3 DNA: TGTGCCAGCAGTCGCCCTCACAGGGGTGGGAGCTACGAGCAGTACTTC; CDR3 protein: CASSRPHRGGSYEQYF
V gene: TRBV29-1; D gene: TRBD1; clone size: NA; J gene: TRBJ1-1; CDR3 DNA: TGCAGCGCCGAAGACAGGGTTAAAGGCACTGAAGCTTTCTTT; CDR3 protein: CSAEDRVKGTEAFF
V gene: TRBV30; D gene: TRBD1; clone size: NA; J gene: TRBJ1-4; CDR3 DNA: TGTGCCTGCCGATATCCGGGACAGGGGGAAGAAAAACTGTTTTTT; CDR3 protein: CACRYPGQGEEKLFF
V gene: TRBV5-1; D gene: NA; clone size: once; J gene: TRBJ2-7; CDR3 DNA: TGCGCCAGCAGCTTGGAAGCCTCTCTCTCCTACGAGCAGTACTTC; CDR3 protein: CASSLEASLSYEQYF
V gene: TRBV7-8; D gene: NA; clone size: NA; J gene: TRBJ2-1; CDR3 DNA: TGTGCCAGCAGCTTAGTAGGAAGGGGCGTCAACTACAATGAGCAGTTCTTC; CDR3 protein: CASSLVGRGVNYNEQFF
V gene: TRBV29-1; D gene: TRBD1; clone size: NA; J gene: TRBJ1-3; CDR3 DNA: TGCAGCGTGGGGGCAGGGGGCGCGAGCGGAAACACCATATATTTT; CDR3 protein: CSVGAGGASGNTIYF
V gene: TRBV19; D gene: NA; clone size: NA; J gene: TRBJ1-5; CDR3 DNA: TGTGCCAGTAGAACATACAGGGCAGAGGGAAATCAGCCCCAGCATTTT; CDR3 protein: CASRTYRAEGNQPQHF
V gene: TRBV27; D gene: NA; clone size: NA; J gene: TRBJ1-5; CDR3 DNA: TGTGCCAGCAGTTTATCGCTAGGTCAGCCCCAGCATTTT; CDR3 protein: CASSLSLGQPQHF
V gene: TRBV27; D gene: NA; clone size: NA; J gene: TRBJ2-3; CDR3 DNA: TGTGCCAGCAGTTTCGGGACGTCCCGAGGTACGCAGTATTTT; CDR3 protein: CASSFGTSRGTQYF
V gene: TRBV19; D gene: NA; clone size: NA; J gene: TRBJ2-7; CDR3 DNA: TGTGCCAGTAGTATGGGGGAAATCACTTTGTCACCTTCTTACGAGCAGTACTTC; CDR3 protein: CASSMGEITLSPSYEQYF
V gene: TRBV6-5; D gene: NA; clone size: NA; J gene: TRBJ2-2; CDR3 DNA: TGTGCCAGCAGTTACGAGTACCGGGGAGGGGAGCTGTTTTTT; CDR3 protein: CASSYEYRGGELFF
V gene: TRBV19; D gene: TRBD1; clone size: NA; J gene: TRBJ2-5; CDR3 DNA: TGTGCCAGACAAAGGACAGGGGGACGGTCGGGGACCCAGTACTTC; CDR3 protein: CARQRTGGRSGTQYF
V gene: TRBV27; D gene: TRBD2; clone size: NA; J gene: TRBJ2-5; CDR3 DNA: TGTGCCAGCAAGTCTAGCGGGAGTCTCGGAGAGACCCAGTACTTC; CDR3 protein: CASKSSGSLGETQYF
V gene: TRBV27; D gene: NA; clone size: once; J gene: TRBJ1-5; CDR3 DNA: TGTGCCAGCAGTTCTCTCACCGGGACGATAGGTCCCCAGCATTTT; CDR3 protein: CASSSLTGTIGPQHF
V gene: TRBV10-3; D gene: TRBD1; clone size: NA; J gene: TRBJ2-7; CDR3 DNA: TGTGCCATCAGAACCGGGACAGAGGGCGAGCAGTACTTC; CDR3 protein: CAIRTGTEGEQYF
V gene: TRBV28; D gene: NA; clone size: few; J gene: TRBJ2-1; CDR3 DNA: TGTGCCAGCAGTTTCTCCGGGGGGCAGTTCTTC; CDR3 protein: CASSFSGGQFF
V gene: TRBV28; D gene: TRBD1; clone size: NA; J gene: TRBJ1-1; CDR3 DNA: TGTGCCAGTTTAACGAGGAGGGGGCGCACTGAAGCTTTCTTT; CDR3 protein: CASLTRRGRTEAFF
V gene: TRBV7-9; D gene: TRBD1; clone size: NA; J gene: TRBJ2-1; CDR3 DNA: TGTGCCAGCAGCCTAACAGGGGGATCCTACAATGAGCAGTTCTTC; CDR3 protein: CASSLTGGSYNEQFF
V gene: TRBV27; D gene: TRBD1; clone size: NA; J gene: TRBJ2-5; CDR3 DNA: TGTGCCAGCAGTCGACTGGGACAGGGAGAAGAGACCCAGTACTTC; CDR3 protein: CASSRLGQGEETQYF
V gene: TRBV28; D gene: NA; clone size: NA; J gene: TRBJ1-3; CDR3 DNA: TGTGCCAGCAGCGAAGTTGCCGGGTTGGGAAACACCATATATTTT; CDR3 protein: CASSEVAGLGNTIYF